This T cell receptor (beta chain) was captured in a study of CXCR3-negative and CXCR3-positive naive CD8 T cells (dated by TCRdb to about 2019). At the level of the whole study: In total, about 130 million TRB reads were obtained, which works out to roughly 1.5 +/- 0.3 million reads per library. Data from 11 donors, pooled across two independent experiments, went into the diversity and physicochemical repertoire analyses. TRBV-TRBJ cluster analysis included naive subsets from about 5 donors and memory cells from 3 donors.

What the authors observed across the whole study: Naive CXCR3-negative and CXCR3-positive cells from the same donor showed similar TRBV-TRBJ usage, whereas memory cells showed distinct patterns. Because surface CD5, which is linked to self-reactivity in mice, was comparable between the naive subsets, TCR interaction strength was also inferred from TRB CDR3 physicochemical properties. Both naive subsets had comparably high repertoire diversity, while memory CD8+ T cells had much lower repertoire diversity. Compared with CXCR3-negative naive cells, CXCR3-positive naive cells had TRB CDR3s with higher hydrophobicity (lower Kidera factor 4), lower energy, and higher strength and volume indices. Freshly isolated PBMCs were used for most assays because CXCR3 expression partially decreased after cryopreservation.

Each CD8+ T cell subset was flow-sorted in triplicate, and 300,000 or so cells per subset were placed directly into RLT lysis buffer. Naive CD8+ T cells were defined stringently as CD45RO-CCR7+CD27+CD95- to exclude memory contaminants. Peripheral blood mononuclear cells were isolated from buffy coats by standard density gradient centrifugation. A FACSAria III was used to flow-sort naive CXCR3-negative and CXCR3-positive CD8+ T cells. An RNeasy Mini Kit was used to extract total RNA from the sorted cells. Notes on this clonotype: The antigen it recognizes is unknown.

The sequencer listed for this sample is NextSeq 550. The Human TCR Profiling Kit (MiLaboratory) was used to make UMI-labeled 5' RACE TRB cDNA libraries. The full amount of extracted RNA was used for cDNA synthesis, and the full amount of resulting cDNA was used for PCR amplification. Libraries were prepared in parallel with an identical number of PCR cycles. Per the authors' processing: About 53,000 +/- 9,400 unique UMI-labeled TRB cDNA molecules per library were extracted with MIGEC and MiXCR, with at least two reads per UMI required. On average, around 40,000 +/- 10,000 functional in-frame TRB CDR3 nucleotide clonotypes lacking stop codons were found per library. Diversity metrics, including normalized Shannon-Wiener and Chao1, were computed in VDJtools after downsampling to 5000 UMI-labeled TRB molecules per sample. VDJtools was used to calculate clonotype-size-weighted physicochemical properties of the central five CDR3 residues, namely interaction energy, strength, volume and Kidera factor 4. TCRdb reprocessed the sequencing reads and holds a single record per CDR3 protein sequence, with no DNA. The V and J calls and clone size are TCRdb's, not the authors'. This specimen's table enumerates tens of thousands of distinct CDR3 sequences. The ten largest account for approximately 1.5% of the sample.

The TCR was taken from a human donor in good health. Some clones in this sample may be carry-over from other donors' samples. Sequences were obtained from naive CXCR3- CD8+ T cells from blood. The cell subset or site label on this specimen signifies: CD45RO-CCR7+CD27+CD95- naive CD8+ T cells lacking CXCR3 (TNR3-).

The CDR3 sequence is CASSPGQAYEQYF. The V and J segments used are TRBV12-3 or TRBV12-4 and TRBJ2-7; TCRdb designates TRBD1, a call that cannot be tested without DNA. The CDR3 starts with the cysteine, ends with the phenylalanine, and has 13 residues. The protein alone is recorded here.